This T cell receptor beta chain was sequenced for a study of T cell responses to AZD1222 COVID-19 vaccine. Germline CDR1 SGHAT, CDR2 FQDESV (reference sequence). Trimming took 5 bases from V and 5 from J, leaving 13 bases between them. The length of the CDR3 is 14 residues. Generated by immunoSEQ multiplex PCR, the TCRdb table keeps only in-frame clones and is missing some. Counted here are more than 100,000 clones, roughly 92% occurring once; the ten biggest clones make up around 1.5%. Study results and caveats: Donors were chiefly white British, with a greater number of females, and clonal diversity was perhaps underestimated. At baseline, just a handful of AZD1222 recipients tested seropositive. Regions left unmutated in variants are reportedly the target of nearly half of spike-specific TCRs.

A word on this clone: Its matching antigen is unknown.

The chain uses TRBV11-1 and TRBJ1-5; D call uncertain. This TCR derives from an adult in good health. Material: peripheral blood, obtained on day 0 of AZD1222 vaccination. The CDR3 coding sequence is TGTGCCAGCAGCCTGGGGATAACCGATCAGCCCCAGCATTTT. Amino acids: CASSLGITDQPQHF.